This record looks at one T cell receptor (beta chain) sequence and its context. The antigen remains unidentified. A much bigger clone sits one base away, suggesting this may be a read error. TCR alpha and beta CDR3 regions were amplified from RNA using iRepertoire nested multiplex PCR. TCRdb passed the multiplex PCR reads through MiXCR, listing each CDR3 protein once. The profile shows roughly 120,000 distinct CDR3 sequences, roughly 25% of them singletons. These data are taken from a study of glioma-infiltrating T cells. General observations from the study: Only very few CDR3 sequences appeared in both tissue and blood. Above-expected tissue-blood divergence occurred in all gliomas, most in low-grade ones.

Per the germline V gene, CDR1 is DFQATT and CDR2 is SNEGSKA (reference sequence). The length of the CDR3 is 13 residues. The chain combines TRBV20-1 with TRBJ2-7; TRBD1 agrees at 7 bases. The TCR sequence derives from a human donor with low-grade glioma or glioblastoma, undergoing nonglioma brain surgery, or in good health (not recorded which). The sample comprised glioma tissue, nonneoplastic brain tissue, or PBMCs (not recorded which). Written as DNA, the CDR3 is TGCAGAGCTACAGGGGTCACCACCTACGAGCAGTACTTC. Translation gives CRATGVTTYEQYF.